The next 3 T cell receptor beta chains were all read from a single sample in a study of blood T cells in healthy people across ages. A second 7 to 11 cycle PCR used barcoded and J-beta primers. From the 5' RACE reads, TCRdb called clonotypes with MiXCR, one entry per CDR3 protein. This table holds 650,000 to 700,000 distinct CDR3 sequences, about a third found once. Sample: blood. These receptors were collected from a woman aged 80 or over in good health.

The chain combines TRBV5-5 with TRBJ2-7; D gene ambiguous. V was cut by 1 base and J by 2 bases, with 7 bases left in between. In germline, CDR1 is SGHKS, CDR2 YYEKEE (reference sequence). This CDR3 region has 13 residues. This CDR3 reads CASSLWAAYEQYF. In DNA form, the CDR3 reads TGTGCCAGCAGCTTGTGGGCAGCCTACGAGCAGTACTTC.

A word on this clonotype: A much larger clone is a single base away; this may be a read error. The J gene is TRBJ2-7, the V gene TRBV20-1; possible D gene TRBD2, 6 bases. This CDR3 is 10 amino acids long. Trimming shortened V by 7 bases and J by 8 bases, and 12 bases separated the two germline ends. Germline V gene data show CDR1 as DFQATT and CDR2 as SNEGSKA (reference sequence). The CDR3 loop is CSVWREKQYF. CDR3 nucleotides: TGCAGTGTGTGGAGGGAGAAGCAGTACTTC.

V is TRBV6-6 and J is TRBJ2-7; 9 nucleotides line up with TRBD1. This CDR3 contains 17 residues. V shed 6 bases, J shed 5 bases, and the junction held 17 bases outside the gene matches. Germline V lookup: CDR1 MNHNY, CDR2 SVGAGI (reference sequence). CDR3 in amino acids: CASRGLRDRDIGDEQYF. CDR3 DNA sequence: TGTGCCAGCAGAGGACTCCGGGACAGGGATATAGGGGACGAGCAGTACTTC.